The rows below give T cell receptor beta chains drawn from one sample of a study of identical twins' blood T cells. TCRdb redid the calling of the 5' RACE reads with MiXCR, one entry per CDR3 protein. The data contain a few hundred thousand distinct CDR3 sequences, over 25% of them singletons. The sample consisted of PBMCs. These receptors all stem from a woman between 18 and 55 years old in good health. CDR3s include the opening cysteine and the closing phenylalanine or tryptophan. A D gene is named only where the DNA matches it firmly. Where a row states a size, it is once, few, many or the class of an expanded clone; other rows omit it.

>NA|few|TRBV7-9|TRBJ1-3
TGTGCCAGCAGCTTAACAGGACGAAACACCATATATTTT
CASSLTGRNTIYF
>NA|few|TRBV20-1|TRBJ2-7
TGCAGTGCTAGAGATCTCGCCAGAGCCTACAAGCAGTACTTC
CSARDLARAYKQYF
>TRBD2|many|TRBV5-4|TRBJ2-2
TGTGCCAGCAGTTACCGAGGACTAGCATGGACCGGGGAGCTGTTTTTT
CASSYRGLAWTGELFF
>TRBD1|NA|TRBV20-1|TRBJ1-2
TGCAGTGCTAGCCGACAGGGAACTAACTATGGCTACACCTTC
CSASRQGTNYGYTF
>NA|few|TRBV5-1|TRBJ1-1
TGCGCCAGCAGCCGGGAAAGTGTCGTAACTGAAGCTTTCTTT
CASSRESVVTEAFF
>TRBD1|NA|TRBV11-2|TRBJ2-5
TGTGCCAGCAGCTACGGACAGGGGAGAATCCAAGAGACCCAGTACTTC
CASSYGQGRIQETQYF
>TRBD1|NA|TRBV9|TRBJ1-1
TGTGCCAGCAGCGTAGTAGGGGACAGGGACACTGAAGCTTTCTTT
CASSVVGDRDTEAFF
>TRBD2|NA|TRBV29-1|TRBJ2-1
TGCAGCGTGGCCCCTCTAGCGGGGCCCTACAATGAGCAGTTCTTC
CSVAPLAGPYNEQFF
>NA|few|TRBV27|TRBJ1-2
TGTGCCAGCAGTTTATCCCTGGGGGCCTATGGCTACACCTTC
CASSLSLGAYGYTF
>TRBD1|NA|TRBV19|TRBJ1-5
TGTGCCAGTCACAGGGGTAGAGGCAATCAGCCCCAGCATTTT
CASHRGRGNQPQHF
>TRBD2|NA|TRBV9|TRBJ2-3
TGTGCCAGCAGCCCGAGACTAGCGGGAGGGTCCCATACGCAGTATTTT
CASSPRLAGGSHTQYF
>NA|many|TRBV29-1|TRBJ1-3
TGCAGCGTTGGACTTGCTGGAAACACCATATATTTT
CSVGLAGNTIYF
>NA|NA|TRBV15|TRBJ2-7
TGTGCCACCAGCAGAGATCTGGTTTCCTACGAGCAGTACTTC
CATSRDLVSYEQYF
>TRBD2|NA|TRBV5-1|TRBJ2-3
TGCGCCAGCATCGGAAGCGGGAGGCATGGAGATACGCGGTATTTT
CASIGSGRHGDTRYF
>NA|many|TRBV2|TRBJ1-2
TGTGCCAGCAGTGAAGCGAGCCCCTTTTGGGGCTACACCTTC
CASSEASPFWGYTF
>NA|few|TRBV4-3|TRBJ2-3
TGCGCCAGCAGCCAAGATGGGGTATCTAGCACAGATACGCAGTATTTT
CASSQDGVSSTDTQYF
>NA|NA|TRBV18|TRBJ2-7
TGTGCCAGCTCACCACATCCGGGGGAAGAGCAGTACTTC
CASSPHPGEEQYF
>NA|NA|TRBV2|TRBJ2-2
TGTGCCAGCAGTGAAGGCGCCCCCGGGGAGCTGTTTTTT
CASSEGAPGELFF
>TRBD1|NA|TRBV29-1|TRBJ2-7
TGCAGCGTTGGTAATCCCCTTGACAGGGCCTCCTACGAGCAGTACTTC
CSVGNPLDRASYEQYF
>NA|NA|TRBV3-1|TRBJ1-2
TGTGCCAGCAGCGAAAGACGGCTCTATGGCTACACCTTC
CASSERRLYGYTF
>NA|NA|TRBV7-9|TRBJ2-5
TGTGCCAGCAGCCCGTCTACGATGTGGACCCAGTACTTC
CASSPSTMWTQYF
>NA|few|TRBV3-1|TRBJ1-3
TGTGCCAGCAGCCAGAGTTCTGGAAACACCATATATTTT
CASSQSSGNTIYF
>NA|NA|TRBV5-1|TRBJ1-1
TGCGCCAGCAGCCCAGGGTTAGACGTTTACACTGAAGCTTTCTTT
CASSPGLDVYTEAFF
>NA|NA|TRBV20-1|TRBJ2-5
TGCAGTGCTGGCTTCGAGACCCAGTACTTC
CSAGFETQYF
>NA|NA|TRBV12-3/TRBV12-4|TRBJ1-5
TGTGCCAGCAAGGACGAGTCCCATGGCAATCAGCCCCAGCATTTT
CASKDESHGNQPQHF
>NA|NA|TRBV19|TRBJ1-3
TGTGCCAGTAGTATCCCCGGCAACTCTGGAAACACCATATATTTT
CASSIPGNSGNTIYF
>NA|NA|TRBV12-3/TRBV12-4|TRBJ1-3
TGTGCCATCCAGTCCTCTGGAAACACCATATATTTT
CAIQSSGNTIYF
>NA|NA|TRBV21-1|TRBJ1-1
TGTGCCAGCAGCGAGGGACGGAAGAACACTGAAGCTTTCTTT
CASSEGRKNTEAFF
>TRBD1|many|TRBV29-1|TRBJ1-1
TGCAGCGCCGCGACAGGGCTGGGCGCTGAAGCTTTCTTT
CSAATGLGAEAFF
>NA|NA|TRBV5-4|TRBJ2-7
TGTGCCAGCAGCCTCCGAAGCGGATACTCCTACGAGCAGTACTTC
CASSLRSGYSYEQYF
>TRBD2|few|TRBV20-1|TRBJ2-1
TGCAGTGCCCGGACTAGCCTCGATGAGCAGTTCTTC
CSARTSLDEQFF
>NA|NA|TRBV7-7|TRBJ2-5
TGTGCTAGCAGCTTATCTAGCATGAGAGAGACCCAGTACTTC
CASSLSSMRETQYF
>NA|few|TRBV7-2|TRBJ2-1
TGTGCCAGCAGCTTCGGAGCGGCCAGCTCCTACAATGAGCAGTTCTTC
CASSFGAASSYNEQFF
>NA|few|TRBV5-6|TRBJ1-1
TGTGCCAGCAGCTTGAGACCGAGAACGGGTGAAGCTTTCTTT
CASSLRPRTGEAFF
>TRBD1|few|TRBV20-1|TRBJ1-5
TGCAGTGCTAGAGATTCCGGACAGGCCGTGTTCCAGCATTTT
CSARDSGQAVFQHF
>NA|NA|TRBV20-1|TRBJ1-5
TGCAGTGCTAGTGAGGGCAATCAGCCCCAGCATTTT
CSASEGNQPQHF
>NA|many|TRBV12-5|TRBJ1-6
TGTGCTAGTGGTGCGCAGGGAAATTCACCCCTCCACTTT
CASGAQGNSPLHF
>NA|NA|TRBV20-1|TRBJ1-1
TGCAGTGCTAGAGACGGGAAGGTTAACACTGAAGCTTTCTTT
CSARDGKVNTEAFF
>NA|few|TRBV5-1|TRBJ1-2
TGCGCCAGCAGCTTGGGGCACAGGGCCAGCTATGGCTACACCTTC
CASSLGHRASYGYTF
>NA|few|TRBV20-1|TRBJ1-4
TGCAGTGCTAGAGACAAGGCAGGGCTGTTTTTT
CSARDKAGLFF
>NA|NA|TRBV7-9|TRBJ2-1
TGTGCCAGCAGCCGTACAGGGTCCTCTAACGGCAATGAGCAGTTCTTC
CASSRTGSSNGNEQFF
>NA|few|TRBV11-1|TRBJ1-6
TGTGCCAGCAGCTATAAGGGCTCATCACCCCTCCACTTT
CASSYKGSSPLHF
>TRBD1|few|TRBV27|TRBJ1-3
TGTGCCAGCAGGATGACAGGGCCTGGAAACACCATATATTTT
CASRMTGPGNTIYF
>TRBD2|few|TRBV9|TRBJ2-1
TGTGCCAGCAGCCCTAGCGGGGGATCATACAATGAGCAGTTCTTC
CASSPSGGSYNEQFF
>NA|many|TRBV14|TRBJ1-1
TGTGCCAGCAGCCGTATAAACACTGAAGCTTTCTTT
CASSRINTEAFF
>NA|NA|TRBV12-3/TRBV12-4|TRBJ2-7
TGTGCCAGCAGTCTAACAACAGGTCGCGAGCAGTACTTC
CASSLTTGREQYF
>NA|many|TRBV6-1|TRBJ1-3
TGTGCCAGCAGTGAAGCTGAGTCCTACTACACCATATATTTT
CASSEAESYYTIYF
>NA|few|TRBV6-5|TRBJ1-3
TGTGCCAGCCGGGATGGAAACACCATATATTTT
CASRDGNTIYF
>NA|NA|TRBV2|TRBJ2-7
TGTGCCAGCAGCCGACAGGCCGAGCAGTACTTC
CASSRQAEQYF
>NA|NA|TRBV29-1|TRBJ2-7
TGCAGCGTTGAAGATGCGGGACAGTACGAGCAGTACTTC
CSVEDAGQYEQYF
>TRBD2|NA|TRBV29-1|TRBJ2-7
TGCAGCGTTGAAGGTCCTAGCGGGGCCTACGAGCAGTACTTC
CSVEGPSGAYEQYF
>NA|NA|TRBV20-1|TRBJ2-1
TGCAGTGCTTCTCAGGACGCCTGGGACCACAATGAGCAGTTCTTC
CSASQDAWDHNEQFF
>NA|NA|TRBV20-1|TRBJ1-6
TGCAGTGCTAGACCCCCGGGACCAAACAATTCACCCCTCCACTTT
CSARPPGPNNSPLHF
>NA|NA|TRBV11-1|TRBJ2-7
TGTGCCAGCGGATCAAAGGTGGATCCTTACGAGCAGTACTTC
CASGSKVDPYEQYF
>NA|NA|TRBV6-5|TRBJ2-2
TGTGCCAGCACGGGAGCGAACACCGGGAAGCTGTTTTTT
CASTGANTGKLFF
>NA|NA|TRBV12-3/TRBV12-4|TRBJ2-3
TGTGCCAGCAGTCACATGGACAAGCGCGATACGCAGTATTTT
CASSHMDKRDTQYF
>NA|NA|TRBV10-2|TRBJ1-2
TGCGCCACCACAGAGGAGGGGCTTCTGGTCCCCTTTTATGGCTACACCTTC
CATTEEGLLVPFYGYTF
>NA|NA|TRBV20-1|TRBJ1-2
TGCAGTGCTCCGGACGGAAGATCCTATGGCTACACCTTC
CSAPDGRSYGYTF
>NA|few|TRBV19|TRBJ2-3
TGTGCCAGTAACGTGGGTGGTCAGGGAGCGACAGATACGCAGTATTTT
CASNVGGQGATDTQYF